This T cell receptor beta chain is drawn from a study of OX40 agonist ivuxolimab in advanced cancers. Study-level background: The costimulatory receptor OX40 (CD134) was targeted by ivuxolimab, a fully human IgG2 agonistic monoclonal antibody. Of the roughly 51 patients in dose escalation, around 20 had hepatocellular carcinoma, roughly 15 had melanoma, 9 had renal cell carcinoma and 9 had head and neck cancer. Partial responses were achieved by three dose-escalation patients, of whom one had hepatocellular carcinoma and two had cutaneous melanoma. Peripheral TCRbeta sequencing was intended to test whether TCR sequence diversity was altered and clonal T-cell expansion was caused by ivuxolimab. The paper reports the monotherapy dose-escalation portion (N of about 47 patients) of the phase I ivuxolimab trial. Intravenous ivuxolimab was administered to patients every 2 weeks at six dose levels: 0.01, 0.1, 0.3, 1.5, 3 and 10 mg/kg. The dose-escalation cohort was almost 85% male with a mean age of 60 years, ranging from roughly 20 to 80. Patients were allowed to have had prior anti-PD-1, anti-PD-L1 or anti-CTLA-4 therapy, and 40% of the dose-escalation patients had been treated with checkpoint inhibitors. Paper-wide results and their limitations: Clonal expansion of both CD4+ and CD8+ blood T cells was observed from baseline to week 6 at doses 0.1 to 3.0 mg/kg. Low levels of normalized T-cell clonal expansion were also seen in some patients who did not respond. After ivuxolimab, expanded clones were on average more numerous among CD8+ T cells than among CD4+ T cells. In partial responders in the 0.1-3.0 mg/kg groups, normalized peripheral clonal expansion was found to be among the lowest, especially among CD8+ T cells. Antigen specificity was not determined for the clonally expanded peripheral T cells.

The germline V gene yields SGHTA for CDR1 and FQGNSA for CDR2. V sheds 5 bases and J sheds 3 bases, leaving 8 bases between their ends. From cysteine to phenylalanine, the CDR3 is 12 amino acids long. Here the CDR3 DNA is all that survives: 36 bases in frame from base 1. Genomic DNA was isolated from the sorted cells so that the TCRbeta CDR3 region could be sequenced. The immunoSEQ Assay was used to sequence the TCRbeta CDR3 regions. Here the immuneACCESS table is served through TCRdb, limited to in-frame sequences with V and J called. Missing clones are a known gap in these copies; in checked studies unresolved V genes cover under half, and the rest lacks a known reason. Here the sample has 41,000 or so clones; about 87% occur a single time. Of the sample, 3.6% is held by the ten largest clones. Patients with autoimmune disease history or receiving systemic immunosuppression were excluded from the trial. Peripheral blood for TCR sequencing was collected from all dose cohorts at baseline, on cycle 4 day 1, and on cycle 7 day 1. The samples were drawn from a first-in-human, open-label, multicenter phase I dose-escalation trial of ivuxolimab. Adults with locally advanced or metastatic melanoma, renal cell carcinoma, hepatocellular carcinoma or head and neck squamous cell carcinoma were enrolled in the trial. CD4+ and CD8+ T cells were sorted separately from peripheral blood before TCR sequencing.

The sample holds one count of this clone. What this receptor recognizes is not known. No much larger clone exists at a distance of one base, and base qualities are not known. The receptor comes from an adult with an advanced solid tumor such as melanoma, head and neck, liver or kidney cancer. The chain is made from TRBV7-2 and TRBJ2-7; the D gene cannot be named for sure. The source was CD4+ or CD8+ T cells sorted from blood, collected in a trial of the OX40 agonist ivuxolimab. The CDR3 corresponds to CASSELNYEQYF. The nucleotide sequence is TGTGCCAGCAGCGAACTAAACTACGAGCAGTACTTC.